This entry lists 19 T cell receptor beta chains sequenced from one sample in a study of blood T cell repertoires in COVID-19. Data came from immunoSEQ multiplex PCR; TCRdb stores just in-frame clones and leaves some out. The sample includes roughly 290,000 clones, approximately 90% seen only once; the top ten take 6%. The sequenced sample was PBMCs or T cells enriched from blood (not recorded which). The receptors here all came from a woman between 40 and 55 years old who had recovered from COVID-19.

This clone has a handful of counts. The chain joins TRBV28 to TRBJ1-5, with TRBD1 identical over 10 bases. Per germline, CDR1 MDHEN and CDR2 SYDVKM. The trim removed 4 bases at V and 3 bases at J, leaving 3 bases unmatched. CDR3 length equals 15 residues. The CDR3 nucleotides are TGTGCCAGCAGTTCGACAGGGGGCCCCAATCAGCCCCAGCATTTT. As protein: CASSSTGGPNQPQHF.

This clone was found once. The rearrangement joins TRBV19 to TRBJ1-2; D remains unclear. Trimming took off 5 bases at V and 0 bases at J, with 10 bases between the two ends. Germline lookup yields CDR1 LNHDA and CDR2 SQIVND (reference sequence). The CDR3 consists of 14 residues. CDR3 sequence reads: CASSWEISNYGYTF. The DNA for the CDR3 is TGTGCCAGTAGTTGGGAGATTTCTAACTATGGCTACACCTTC.

The chain couples TRBV19 to TRBJ1-2, with D perhaps matching TRBD1 (5 bases). The V end lost 7 bases, the J end lost 8 bases, and 17 bases lay between the germline ends. The germline gives CDR1 LNHDA, CDR2 SQIVND (reference sequence). The CDR3 loop spans 13 amino acids. DNA of the CDR3: TGTGCCAGTACCACCGACTCCCCAGGGGGCTACACCTTC. It translates to CASTTDSPGGYTF.

V and J are TRBV14 and TRBJ2-5, with D uncertain. The CDR3 is 12 residues long. V was cut by 1 base and J by 4 bases, with 4 bases left in between. Germline loops: CDR1 SGHDN, CDR2 FVKESK. The chain's CDR3 is CASSQVLETQYF. The CDR3 DNA sequence: TGTGCCAGCAGCCAAGTCTTAGAGACCCAGTACTTC.

The chain employs TRBV29-1 and TRBJ2-7, with 13 bases identical to TRBD2. J gave up 4 bases and V 5 bases, and 5 bases lay outside the gene matches. Germline V gene lookup returns CDR1 SQVTM and CDR2 ANQGSEA. The CDR3 covers 14 residues. The CDR3 coding sequence is TGCAGCGTTCGGTTGACTAGCGGGAGGTACGAGCAGTACTTC. This gives the protein CSVRLTSGRYEQYF.

J is TRBJ1-1 and V is TRBV6-4; unclear D gene. The germline V gene encodes CDR1 MRHNA and CDR2 SNTAGT. The germline V and J ends were trimmed by 6 bases and 1 base, with 9 bases remaining between them. This CDR3 spans 13 amino acids. Here the CDR3 reads CASRKGANTEAFF. DNA for the CDR3: TGTGCCAGCAGGAAGGGAGCGAACACTGAAGCTTTCTTT.

The chain employs TRBV18 and TRBJ2-1; TRBD2 might be the D (5 bases). This CDR3 has 12 amino acids. Germline V gives CDR1 KGHSH, CDR2 LQKENI. V lost 6 bases, J lost 8 bases, and 11 bases lay in between. The CDR3 coding sequence is TGTGCCAGCTCTCGGGATGGGGATGAGCAGTTCTTC. This encodes CASSRDGDEQFF.

V and J are TRBV29-1 and TRBJ2-7, with 10 bases that match TRBD1. Unmatched junction bases numbered 9, after V lost 7 bases and J lost 3 bases. Germline V gene lookup returns CDR1 SQVTM and CDR2 ANQGSEA. This CDR3 region has 14 residues. As DNA, the CDR3 is TGCAGCGCCGCCGGGGACAGGGGCCTCTACGAGCAGTACTTC. Its protein is CSAAGDRGLYEQYF.

This clone was detected once. This CDR3 reads CASSDQGYAFYGYTF. CDR3 DNA: TGTGCCAGCAGTGACCAGGGATACGCCTTCTATGGCTACACCTTC. The chain links TRBV6-1 to TRBJ1-2, with a possible D match to TRBD1 (5 bases). Trimming took off 3 bases at V and 4 bases at J, with 15 bases between the two ends. This CDR3 has 15 amino acids. Germline assignment: CDR1 MNHNS and CDR2 SASEGT.

The chain carries TRBV5-1 and TRBJ1-2; 7 nucleotides agree with TRBD1. V lost 6 bases to trimming and J lost 7 bases; unmatched junction nucleotides: 6. Germline V gene sequence: CDR1 SGHRS, CDR2 YFSETQ. CDR3 length: 12 amino acids. The CDR3 region has the DNA TGCGCCAGCATCGACAGGGAAAGTGGCTACACCTTC. This encodes CASIDRESGYTF.

The V call is TRBV7-2, the J call TRBJ2-5; 15 bases are shared with TRBD2. After removal of 8 bases from V and 2 bases from J, the junction contained 6 bases not matched to a gene. This CDR3 is built from 16 residues. Germline V gene lookup returns CDR1 SGHTA and CDR2 FQGNSA. The CDR3 sequence is CASRIGLAGGQETQYF. The CDR3, as DNA: TGTGCCAGCCGAATCGGACTAGCGGGAGGGCAAGAGACCCAGTACTTC.

The rearrangement links TRBV18 to TRBJ2-1; 8 nucleotides line up with TRBD2. CDR1 and CDR2 (germline): KGHSH, LQKENI. V dropped 1 base and J dropped 5; count of bases not matched to a gene: 10. CDR3 length equals 17 residues. This CDR3 is CASSPLILAGSHNEQFF. CDR3 coding DNA: TGTGCCAGCTCACCACTCATTTTAGCGGGATCCCACAATGAGCAGTTCTTC. The entire variable domain, with the rest obtained from reference TRBV18 and TRBJ2-1, is as follows: NAGVMQNPRHLVRRRGQEARLRCSPMKGHSHVYWYRQLPEEGLKFMVYLQKENIIDESGMPKERFSAEFPKEGPSILRIQQVVRGDSAAYFCASSPLILAGSHNEQFFGPGTRLTVL.

The rearrangement links TRBV24-1 to TRBJ2-3, with 9 bases that match TRBD1. J gave up 5 bases and V 2 bases, and 19 bases lay outside the gene matches. The CDR3 sequence is 20 residues long. Per the germline V gene, CDR1 is KGHDR and CDR2 is SFDVKD. The CDR3 sequence: CATSDWTLDQGTGQGDTQYF. CDR3 in DNA: TGTGCCACCAGTGATTGGACTTTGGACCAGGGGACAGGGCAGGGAGATACGCAGTATTTT.

The chain recombines TRBV24-1 with TRBJ2-2; D remains unclear. CDR3 length: 17 residues. Germline values: CDR1 KGHDR, CDR2 SFDVKD. V was pared by 3 bases and J by 0 bases, with 13 bases between. CDR3 sequence reads: CATSDHTSIANTGELFF. Here the CDR3 DNA reads TGTGCCACCAGTGATCATACTTCTATCGCGAACACCGGGGAGCTGTTTTTT.

This rearrangement joins TRBV19 to TRBJ2-7, with 7 bases matching TRBD2. V shed 7 bases, J shed 4 bases, and the junction held 10 bases outside the gene matches. Germline V CDR1 and CDR2: LNHDA, SQIVND (reference sequence). The CDR3 has 14 amino acids. The CDR3 bases are TGTGCCAGTATTGGCCGGCGGGAGTTTTACGAGCAGTACTTC. Translating it yields CASIGRREFYEQYF. Using reference TRBV19 and TRBJ2-7 for the parts outside the CDR3, the full variable domain is DGGITQSPKYLFRKEGQNVTLSCEQNLNHDAMYWYRQDPGQGLRLIYYSQIVNDFQKGDIAEGYSVSREKKESFPLTVTSAQKNPTAFYLCASIGRREFYEQYFGPGTRLTVT.

The rearrangement uses TRBV18 and TRBJ1-1, with D possibly TRBD1 on 5 matching bases. Germline V CDR1 and CDR2: KGHSH, LQKENI. The V end was cut by 0 bases, the J end by 1 base, with 9 bases between. This CDR3 spans 15 amino acids. CDR3 amino acids: CASSPPAGRNTEAFF. In DNA form, the CDR3 reads TGTGCCAGCTCACCACCCGCAGGGCGGAACACTGAAGCTTTCTTT.

The CDR3, as DNA: TGTGCCAGCAGTTACTCGATCCGGGGGGCGCCTGGCTACACCTTC. Translated, it gives CASSYSIRGAPGYTF. The rearrangement joins TRBV6-5 to TRBJ1-2; a weak D match, TRBD1 (6 bases). This CDR3 has 15 amino acids. V dropped 0 bases and J dropped 7 bases, with 15 bases sitting between them. Germline CDR1 and CDR2: MNHEY and SVGAGI.

A single count supports this clone. CDR3 sequence: CASGGRGSSYEQYF. Written as DNA, the CDR3 is TGTGCCAGCGGGGGGAGGGGCAGCTCCTACGAGCAGTACTTC. This chain uses TRBV7-9 with TRBJ2-7; 7 bases match TRBD2. The CDR3 covers 14 residues. V shed 8 bases, J shed 0 bases, and the junction held 7 bases outside the gene matches. CDR1 SEHNR and CDR2 FQNEAQ come from the germline V gene (reference sequence).

CDR3 amino acids: CASSLSTGFETNEKLFF. The CDR3 DNA reads as TGTGCCAGCAGCTTAAGTACAGGGTTTGAAACTAATGAAAAACTGTTTTTT. This sequence joins TRBV7-9 and TRBJ1-4, with D possibly being TRBD1 (6 bases). Looked up from germline, CDR1 is SEHNR and CDR2 is FQNEAQ (reference sequence). Trimming removed 2 bases at V and 1 base at J, with 14 bases between. This CDR3 has 17 residues.